A single sample is the source of the 6 T cell receptor beta chains below, sequenced in a study of sequential checkpoint blockade in melanoma. Sequencing used immunoSEQ multiplex PCR; TCRdb keeps in-frame clones, though not all of them. There are 15,000 to 20,000 clones in the sample; roughly 73% occur only once, and around 20% lies in the top ten. Treatment of the sample: randomized to nivolumab then ipilimumab (arm A) or the reverse (arm B). The starting material was CD8+ T cells sorted from blood (inferred from file names), obtained from a patient given nivolumab and ipilimumab in sequence. Source of these receptors: a human donor with melanoma.

The chain is built from TRBV2 and TRBJ2-2; a possible D gene is TRBD2 (7 bases). This CDR3 contains 14 residues. Trimming cost V 7 bases and J 3 bases, with 12 bases left between them. Germline V gene data show CDR1 as SNHLY and CDR2 as FYNNEI. CDR3 DNA: TGTGCCAGCATGGGGGGGACACACACCGGGGAGCTGTTTTTT. Its translation: CASMGGTHTGELFF.

This clone was counted a single time. This sequence joins TRBV4-3 and TRBJ2-1, with TRBD2 as a possible D gene (6 bases). CDR1 LGHNA and CDR2 YSLEER come from the germline V gene. Trimming removed 1 base from V and 1 base from J, with 14 bases in between. The CDR3 length is 17 residues. CDR3 region: CASSQATGVGSYNEQFF. DNA for the CDR3: TGCGCCAGCAGCCAAGCGACGGGGGTCGGGTCCTACAATGAGCAGTTCTTC.

The chain uses TRBV5-6 and TRBJ2-3, with TRBD1 matching over 10 bases. CDR3 length: 14 residues. Germline-derived CDR1 and CDR2 are SGHDT and YYEEEE. V lost 2 bases to trimming and J lost 5 bases; unmatched junction nucleotides: 2. As DNA, the CDR3 is TGTGCCAGCAGCTTCGGGACAGGGGTAGATACGCAGTATTTT. This sequence encodes CASSFGTGVDTQYF. Variable domain in full (rest from reference TRBV5-6 and TRBJ2-3): DAGVTQSPTHLIKTRGQQVTLRCSPKSGHDTVSWYQQALGQGPQFIFQYYEEEERQRGNFPDRFSGHQFPNYSSELNVNALLLGDSALYLCASSFGTGVDTQYFGPGTRLTVL.

CDR3 in amino acids: CASSLAGVDSYNSPLHF. CDR3 bases: TGTGCCAGTAGCCTCGCGGGAGTGGACTCCTATAATTCACCCCTCCACTTT. The genes are TRBV19 and TRBJ1-6; D unresolved. The CDR3 spans 17 residues. The germline gives CDR1 LNHDA, CDR2 SQIVND (reference sequence). The V end lost 6 bases, the J end lost 0 bases, and 15 bases lay between the germline ends.

V gene TRBV9 combines with J gene TRBJ1-4; D might be TRBD1 (5 bases). Germline V gene sequence: CDR1 SGDLS, CDR2 YYNGEE. V lost 0 bases and J 3 bases, leaving 12 bases between the germline ends. This CDR3 region has 16 residues. Written as DNA, the CDR3 is TGTGCCAGCAGCGTAGCATCGGGGGGACCTAATGAAAAACTGTTTTTT. It specifies CASSVASGGPNEKLFF.

This chain links TRBV9 with TRBJ2-7; TRBD2 is a possible D gene (6 bases). V dropped 3 bases and J dropped 0 bases, with 13 bases sitting between them. CDR3 length: 15 residues. Germline V CDR1 and CDR2: SGDLS, YYNGEE. The CDR3 loop reads CASSAGGFSSYEQYF. CDR3 sequence (DNA): TGTGCCAGCAGCGCCGGGGGTTTTAGCTCCTACGAGCAGTACTTC. The full variable domain, completed using reference TRBV9 and TRBJ2-7, is DSGVTQTPKHLITATGQRVTLRCSPRSGDLSVYWYQQSLDQGLQFLIQYYNGEERAKGNILERFSAQQFPDLHSELNLSSLELGDSALYFCASSAGGFSSYEQYFGPGTRLTVT.